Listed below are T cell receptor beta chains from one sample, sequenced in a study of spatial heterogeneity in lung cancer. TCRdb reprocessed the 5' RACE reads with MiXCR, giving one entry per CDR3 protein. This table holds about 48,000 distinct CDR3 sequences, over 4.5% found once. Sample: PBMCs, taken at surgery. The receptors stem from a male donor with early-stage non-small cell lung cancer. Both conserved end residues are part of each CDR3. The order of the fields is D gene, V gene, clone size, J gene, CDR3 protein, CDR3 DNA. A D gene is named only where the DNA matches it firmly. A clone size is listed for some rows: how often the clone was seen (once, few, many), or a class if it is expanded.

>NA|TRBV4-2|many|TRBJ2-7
CASSQDWGSYEQYF
TGTGCCAGCAGCCAAGATTGGGGGTCCTACGAGCAGTACTTC
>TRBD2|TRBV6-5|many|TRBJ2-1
CASRPTAGAREQFF
TGTGCCAGCAGGCCCACGGCGGGAGCACGTGAGCAGTTCTTC
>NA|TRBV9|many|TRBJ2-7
CASSVEASVSYEQYF
TGTGCCAGCAGCGTAGAAGCTAGCGTCTCCTACGAGCAGTACTTC
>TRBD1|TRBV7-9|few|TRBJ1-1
CASSSGQGSNTEAFF
TGTGCCAGCAGCTCGGGACAGGGGAGTAACACTGAAGCTTTCTTT
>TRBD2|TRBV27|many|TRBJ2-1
CASSLSGGNEQFF
TGTGCCAGCAGTTTATCGGGAGGGAATGAGCAGTTCTTC
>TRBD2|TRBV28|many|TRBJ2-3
CASPPGAGGRRDTQYF
TGTGCCAGCCCCCCAGGAGCGGGAGGGCGGAGAGATACGCAGTATTTT
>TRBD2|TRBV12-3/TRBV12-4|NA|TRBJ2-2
CASSLAQGGLAGTGELFF
TGTGCCAGCAGTTTAGCGCAGGGCGGGCTAGCGGGCACCGGGGAGCTGTTTTTT
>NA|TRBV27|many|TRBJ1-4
CASSSMGGGLFF
TGTGCCAGCAGTTCCATGGGGGGAGGGCTGTTTTTT
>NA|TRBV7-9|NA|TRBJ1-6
CASSFELPPLHF
TGTGCCAGCAGCTTCGAATTACCTCCCCTCCACTTT
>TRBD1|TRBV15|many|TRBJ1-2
CATSGQGYGYTF
TGTGCCACCAGCGGACAGGGCTATGGCTACACCTTC
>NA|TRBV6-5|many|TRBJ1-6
CASSFNRQDNSPLHF
TGTGCCAGCAGTTTCAATCGGCAGGATAATTCACCCCTCCACTTT
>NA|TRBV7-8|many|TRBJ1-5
CASTGIAGGVNQPQHF
TGTGCCAGCACCGGAATCGCCGGGGGCGTCAATCAGCCCCAGCATTTT
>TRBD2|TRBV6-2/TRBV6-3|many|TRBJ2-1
CASSWGLAGGPPFF
TGTGCCAGCAGTTGGGGACTAGCGGGAGGGCCACCGTTCTTC
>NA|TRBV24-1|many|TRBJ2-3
CATSDPRTADTQYF
TGTGCCACCAGTGATCCACGGACGGCAGATACGCAGTATTTT
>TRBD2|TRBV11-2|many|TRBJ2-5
CASSPFLADQETQYF
TGTGCCAGCAGCCCCTTCCTAGCGGACCAAGAGACCCAGTACTTC
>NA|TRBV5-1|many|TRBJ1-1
CASSLGGAVNEAFF
TGCGCCAGCAGCTTGGGCGGTGCGGTGAATGAAGCTTTCTTT
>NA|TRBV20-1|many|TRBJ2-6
CSAREGSSGANVLTF
TGCAGTGCTAGGGAGGGGTCCTCTGGGGCCAACGTCCTGACTTTC
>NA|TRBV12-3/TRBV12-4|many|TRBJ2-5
CASRSLGGPQETQYF
TGTGCCAGCAGGTCCCTGGGGGGGCCCCAAGAGACCCAGTACTTC
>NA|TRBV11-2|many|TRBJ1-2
CASSLISGPYGYTF
TGTGCCAGCAGCTTAATCTCCGGACCTTATGGCTACACCTTC
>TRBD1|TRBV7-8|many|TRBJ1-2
CASSPTGTGARSYGYTF
TGTGCCAGCAGCCCTACCGGGACAGGGGCCCGCTCCTATGGCTACACCTTC
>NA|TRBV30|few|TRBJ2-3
CAWSGISTDTQYF
TGTGCCTGGAGTGGTATTAGCACAGATACGCAGTATTTT
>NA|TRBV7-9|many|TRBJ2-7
CASSNQETLYEQYF
TGTGCCAGCAGCAATCAGGAAACCCTCTACGAGCAGTACTTC
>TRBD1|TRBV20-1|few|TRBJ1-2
CSAGTDPTVDGYTF
TGCAGTGCTGGGACAGATCCCACCGTCGATGGCTACACCTTC
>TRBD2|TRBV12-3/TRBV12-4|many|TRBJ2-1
CASRAGTSGMDEQFF
TGTGCCAGCAGGGCCGGGACTAGCGGGATGGATGAGCAGTTCTTC
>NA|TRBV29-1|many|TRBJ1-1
CSVEGLRGTEAFF
TGCAGCGTTGAAGGCCTCCGGGGCACTGAAGCTTTCTTT
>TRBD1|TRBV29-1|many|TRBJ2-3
CSVRQGATTDTQYF
TGCAGCGTTAGACAGGGGGCTACCACAGATACGCAGTATTTT
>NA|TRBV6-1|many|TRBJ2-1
CASRAGNEQFF
TGTGCCAGCAGGGCGGGCAATGAGCAGTTCTTC
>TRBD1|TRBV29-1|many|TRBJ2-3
CSVERDRGTDTQYF
TGCAGCGTTGAGAGGGACAGGGGTACAGATACGCAGTATTTT
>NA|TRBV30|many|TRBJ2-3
CAWRVGGTDTQYF
TGTGCCTGGAGAGTCGGGGGCACAGATACGCAGTATTTT
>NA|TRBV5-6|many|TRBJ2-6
CASSSSRGANVLTF
TGTGCCAGCAGTTCTAGCCGAGGGGCCAACGTCCTGACTTTC
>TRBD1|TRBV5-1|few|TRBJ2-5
CASSPEPWTGGTETQYF
TGCGCCAGCAGTCCCGAGCCCTGGACAGGGGGCACGGAGACCCAGTACTTC
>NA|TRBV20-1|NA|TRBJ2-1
CSASYSEQFF
TGCAGTGCTAGTTATTCTGAGCAGTTCTTC
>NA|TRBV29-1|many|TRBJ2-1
CSVATGPGVDEQFF
TGCAGCGTTGCCACGGGGCCAGGCGTCGATGAGCAGTTCTTC
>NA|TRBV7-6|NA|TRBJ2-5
CASSPGTFITQYF
TGTGCCAGCAGCCCCGGGACGTTTATCACCCAGTACTTC
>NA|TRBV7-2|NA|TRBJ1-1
CASSLGRNTEAFF
TGTGCCAGCAGCTTAGGAAGGAACACTGAAGCTTTCTTT
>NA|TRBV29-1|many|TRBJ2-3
CSVNQNTDTQYF
TGCAGCGTTAACCAGAACACAGATACGCAGTATTTT
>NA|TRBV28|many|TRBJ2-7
CASSPDRFPYYEQYF
TGTGCCAGCAGTCCCGACCGTTTCCCCTACTACGAGCAGTACTTC
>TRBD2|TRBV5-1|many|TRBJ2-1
CASSLRLGTSGSDEQFF
TGCGCCAGCAGCCTCAGACTGGGGACTAGCGGGAGCGATGAGCAGTTCTTC
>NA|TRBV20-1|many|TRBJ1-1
CSASRTTRFTEAFF
TGCAGTGCTAGCCGCACGACCAGGTTCACTGAAGCTTTCTTT
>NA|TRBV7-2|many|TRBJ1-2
CASSLKGQSYGYTF
TGTGCCAGCAGCTTAAAGGGACAAAGCTATGGCTACACCTTC
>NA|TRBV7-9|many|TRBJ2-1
CASSLDPAENEQFF
TGTGCCAGCAGCTTAGATCCAGCGGAGAATGAGCAGTTCTTC
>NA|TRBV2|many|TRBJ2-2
CASRSSYRANTGELFF
TGTGCCAGCAGATCCTCTTACCGGGCGAACACCGGGGAGCTGTTTTTT
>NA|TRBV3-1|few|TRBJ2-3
CASSQDTGPSTDTQYF
TGTGCCAGCAGCCAAGATACGGGACCGAGCACAGATACGCAGTATTTT
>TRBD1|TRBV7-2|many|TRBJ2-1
CASSEGQGKYNEQFF
TGTGCCAGCAGCGAGGGACAGGGTAAATACAATGAGCAGTTCTTC
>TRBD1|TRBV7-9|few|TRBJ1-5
CASSNTGASYQPQHF
TGTGCCAGCAGCAATACAGGGGCGTCCTATCAGCCCCAGCATTTT
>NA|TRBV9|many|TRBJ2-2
CASSVVAGRNTGELFF
TGTGCCAGCAGCGTAGTCGCGGGGCGAAACACCGGGGAGCTGTTTTTT
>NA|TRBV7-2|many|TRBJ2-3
CASSLALYNTQYF
TGTGCCAGCAGCTTAGCGCTTTATAACACGCAGTATTTT